This is a list of T cell receptor beta chains from one sample in a study of blood T cells in healthy people across ages. Using its own MiXCR run on the 5' RACE reads, TCRdb lists one record per CDR3 protein. The sample lists approximately 900,000 distinct CDR3 sequences, around 48% occurring once. The sequenced material came from blood. Every receptor here comes from a man aged 25 to 40 in good health. Both conserved end residues are part of each CDR3. A D gene is named only where the DNA matches it firmly. Rows may omit the clone size; those that give it use once, few, many or a size class.

V gene	D gene	clone size	J gene	CDR3 protein
TRBV4-1	.	.	TRBJ1-6	CASSHRHENSYNSPLHF
TRBV6-1	.	.	TRBJ1-5	CASSENGSNQPQHF
TRBV6-2/TRBV6-3	.	.	TRBJ2-1	CASSPKGIGPRNEQFF
TRBV20-1	.	few	TRBJ2-6	CSARDGITGANVLTF
TRBV11-1	TRBD2	few	TRBJ2-1	CASRAGLDEQFF
TRBV20-1	TRBD1	.	TRBJ2-6	CSAAGRTGDAGANVLTF
TRBV4-1	TRBD1	.	TRBJ2-7	CASSREGQGFYEQYF
TRBV6-1	.	.	TRBJ2-7	CASKDVADSYEQYF
TRBV2	.	.	TRBJ2-5	CAIGDARDEQYF
TRBV28	.	.	TRBJ2-4	CASTSRGAGRDIQYF
TRBV4-1	.	.	TRBJ1-1	CASSTEADKDLSYTEAFF
TRBV7-9	.	few	TRBJ1-1	CASSLQGRRTEAFF
TRBV20-1	.	.	TRBJ1-2	CSARRDGANYGYTF
TRBV7-9	.	.	TRBJ1-1	CASSLGVGEAFF
TRBV12-3/TRBV12-4	.	.	TRBJ2-7	CASSLVGPSYEQYF
TRBV11-2	TRBD2	many	TRBJ2-7	CASSLSTSGGIYEQYF
TRBV27	.	few	TRBJ1-1	CASSLSPPSMNTEAFF
TRBV5-1	.	.	TRBJ2-5	CASSYLGGEAETQYF
TRBV4-1	.	.	TRBJ2-1	CASSQESDGPGDEQFF
TRBV10-3	.	.	TRBJ1-1	CAISDVGSGRSAFF
TRBV24-1	TRBD2	.	TRBJ2-3	CATSDLDDSSGVSTDTQYF
TRBV29-1	TRBD1	.	TRBJ1-2	CSVVETGGGYTF
TRBV7-2	TRBD2	.	TRBJ2-1	CASRPWTGGGNEQFF
TRBV25-1	.	once	TRBJ1-1	CASSEVGVGDTEAFF
TRBV30	TRBD1	.	TRBJ2-7	CAWTFNSGTGMREQYF
TRBV28	.	few	TRBJ2-7	CASSFQRGGTYEQYF
TRBV2	TRBD1	.	TRBJ1-2	CASRDRQGSGYTF
TRBV5-6	.	.	TRBJ1-6	CASSQSWFQGGYYNSPLHF
TRBV3-1	TRBD2	.	TRBJ2-1	CASILSGGANEQFF
TRBV2	.	.	TRBJ2-7	CASSVMGDSSEQYF
TRBV7-2	TRBD1	many	TRBJ2-3	CASSSDRGTDTQYF
TRBV2	.	few	TRBJ2-1	CASSGGIPRGFF
TRBV7-2	.	.	TRBJ2-1	CASTPPGIQDRFNEQFF
TRBV7-2	.	few	TRBJ2-3	CASSFRPLLNTDTQYF
TRBV7-2	TRBD2	.	TRBJ2-7	CASRGAGASYEQYF
TRBV4-2	TRBD2	many	TRBJ2-3	CASRKLAGDTDTQYF
TRBV27	.	.	TRBJ2-7	CASSLSEGKYEQYF
TRBV5-1	.	.	TRBJ1-1	CASSGDGTEAFF
TRBV19	TRBD1	few	TRBJ1-4	CASSNRGPNEKLFF
TRBV20-1	TRBD1	.	TRBJ1-2	CSASPSGQGNYGYTF
TRBV21-1	.	.	TRBJ2-2	CASSKVESGELFF